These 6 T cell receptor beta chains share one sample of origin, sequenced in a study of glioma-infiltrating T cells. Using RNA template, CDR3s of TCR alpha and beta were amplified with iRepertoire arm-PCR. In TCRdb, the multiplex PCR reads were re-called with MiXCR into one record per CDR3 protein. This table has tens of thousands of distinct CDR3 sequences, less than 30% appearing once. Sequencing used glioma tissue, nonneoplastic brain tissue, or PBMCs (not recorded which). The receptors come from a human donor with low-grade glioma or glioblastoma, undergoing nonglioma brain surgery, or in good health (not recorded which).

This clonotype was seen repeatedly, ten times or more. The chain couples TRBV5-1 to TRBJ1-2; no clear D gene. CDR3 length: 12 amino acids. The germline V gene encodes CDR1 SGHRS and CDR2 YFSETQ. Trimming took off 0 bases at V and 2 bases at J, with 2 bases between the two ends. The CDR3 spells CASSLGNYGYTF. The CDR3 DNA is TGCGCCAGCAGCTTGGGAAACTATGGCTACACCTTC.

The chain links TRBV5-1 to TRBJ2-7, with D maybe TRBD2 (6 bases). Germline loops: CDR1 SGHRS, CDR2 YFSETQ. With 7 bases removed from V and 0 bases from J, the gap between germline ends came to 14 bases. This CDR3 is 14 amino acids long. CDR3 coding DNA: TGCGCCAGCTTGAGGGACTCGAGCTCCTACGAGCAGTACTTC. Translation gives CASLRDSSSYEQYF.

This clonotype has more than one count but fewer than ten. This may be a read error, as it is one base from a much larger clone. The DNA of the CDR3 is TGTGCCAGCAGTTACGGCTCTGGAAACACCACATATTTT. Residues: CASSYGSGNTTYF. The chain has TRBV6-5 and TRBJ1-3, with D unresolved. This CDR3 is built from 13 residues. CDR1 is MNHEY, CDR2 SVGAGI, per germline.

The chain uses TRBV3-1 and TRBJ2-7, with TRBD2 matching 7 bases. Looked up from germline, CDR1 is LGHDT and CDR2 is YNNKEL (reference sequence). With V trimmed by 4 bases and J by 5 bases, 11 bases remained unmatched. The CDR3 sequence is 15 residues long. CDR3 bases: TGTGCCAGCAGCCCCTATCGGACTAGAACGGACGAGCAGTACTTC. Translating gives CASSPYRTRTDEQYF.

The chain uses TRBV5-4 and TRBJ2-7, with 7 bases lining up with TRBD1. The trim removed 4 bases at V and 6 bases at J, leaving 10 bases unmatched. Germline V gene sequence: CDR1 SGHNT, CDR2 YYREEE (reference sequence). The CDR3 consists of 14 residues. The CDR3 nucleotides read TGTGCCAGCAGCGCACGACAGGGACACGTCGAGCAGTACTTC. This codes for CASSARQGHVEQYF.

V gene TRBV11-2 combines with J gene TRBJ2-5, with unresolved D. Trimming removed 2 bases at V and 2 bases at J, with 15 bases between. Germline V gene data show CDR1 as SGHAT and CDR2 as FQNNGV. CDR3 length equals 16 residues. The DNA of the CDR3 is TGTGCCAGCAGCTTAACTCTCATCGGACCGCAAGAGACCCAGTACTTC. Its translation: CASSLTLIGPQETQYF.